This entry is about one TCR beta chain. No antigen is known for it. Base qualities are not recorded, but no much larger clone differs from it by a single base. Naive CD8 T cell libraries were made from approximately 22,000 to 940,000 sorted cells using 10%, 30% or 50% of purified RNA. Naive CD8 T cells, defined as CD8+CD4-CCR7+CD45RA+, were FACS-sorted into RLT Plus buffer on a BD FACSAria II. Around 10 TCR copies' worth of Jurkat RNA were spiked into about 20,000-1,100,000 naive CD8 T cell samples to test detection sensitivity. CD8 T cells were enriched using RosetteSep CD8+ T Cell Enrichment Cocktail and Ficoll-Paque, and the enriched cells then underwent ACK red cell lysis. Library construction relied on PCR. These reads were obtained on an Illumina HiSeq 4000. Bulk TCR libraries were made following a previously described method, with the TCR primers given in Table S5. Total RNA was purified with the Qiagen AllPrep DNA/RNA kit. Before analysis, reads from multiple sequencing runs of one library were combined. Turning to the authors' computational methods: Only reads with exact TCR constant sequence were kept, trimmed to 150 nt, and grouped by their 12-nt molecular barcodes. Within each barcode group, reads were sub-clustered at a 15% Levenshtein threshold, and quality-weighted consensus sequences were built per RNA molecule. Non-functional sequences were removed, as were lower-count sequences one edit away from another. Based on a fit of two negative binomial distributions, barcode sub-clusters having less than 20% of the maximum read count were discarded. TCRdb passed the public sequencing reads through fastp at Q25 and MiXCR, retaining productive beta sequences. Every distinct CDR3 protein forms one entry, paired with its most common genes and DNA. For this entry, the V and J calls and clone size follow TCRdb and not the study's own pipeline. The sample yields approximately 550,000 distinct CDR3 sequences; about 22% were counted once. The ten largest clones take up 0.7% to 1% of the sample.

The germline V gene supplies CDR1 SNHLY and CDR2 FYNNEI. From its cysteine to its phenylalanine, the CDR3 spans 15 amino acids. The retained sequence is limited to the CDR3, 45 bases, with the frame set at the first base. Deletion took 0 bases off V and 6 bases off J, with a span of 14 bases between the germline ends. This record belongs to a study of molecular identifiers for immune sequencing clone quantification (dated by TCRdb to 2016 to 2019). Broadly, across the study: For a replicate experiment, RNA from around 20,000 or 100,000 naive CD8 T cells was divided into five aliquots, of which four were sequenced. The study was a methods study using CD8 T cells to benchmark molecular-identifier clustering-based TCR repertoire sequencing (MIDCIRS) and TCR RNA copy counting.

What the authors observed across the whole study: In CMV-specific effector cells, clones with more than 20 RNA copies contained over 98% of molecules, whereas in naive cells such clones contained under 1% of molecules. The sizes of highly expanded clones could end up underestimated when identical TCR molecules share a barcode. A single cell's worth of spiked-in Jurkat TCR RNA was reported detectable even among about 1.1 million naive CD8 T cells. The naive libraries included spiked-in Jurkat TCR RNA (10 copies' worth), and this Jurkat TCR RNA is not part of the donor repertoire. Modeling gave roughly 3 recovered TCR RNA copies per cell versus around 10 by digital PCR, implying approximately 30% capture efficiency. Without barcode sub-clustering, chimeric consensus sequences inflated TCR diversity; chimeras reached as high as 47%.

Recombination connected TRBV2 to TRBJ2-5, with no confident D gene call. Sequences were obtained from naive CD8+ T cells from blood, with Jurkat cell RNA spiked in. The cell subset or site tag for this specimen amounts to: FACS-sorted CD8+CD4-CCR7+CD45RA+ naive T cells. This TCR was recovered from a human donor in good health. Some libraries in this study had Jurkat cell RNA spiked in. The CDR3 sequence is CASSEALGMVKTQYF. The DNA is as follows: TGTGCCAGCAGTGAAGCGCTTGGAATGGTAAAGACCCAGTACTTC. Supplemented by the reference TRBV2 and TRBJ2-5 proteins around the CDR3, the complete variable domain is EPEVTQTPSHQVTQMGQEVILRCVPISNHLYFYWYRQILGQKVEFLVSFYNNEISEKSEIFDDQFSVERPDGSNFTLKIRSTKLEDSAMYFCASSEALGMVKTQYFGPGTRLLVL.